The 10 T cell receptor beta chains below were found in one sample sequenced in a study of T cell changes during pregnancy in multiple sclerosis. Produced via immunoSEQ multiplex PCR; TCRdb's table is partial and in-frame only. The data hold about 52,000 clones, with just over 90% observed a single time. The sample was CD4+ T cells from peripheral blood mononuclear cells, taken before pregnancy. These receptors came from a female donor with multiple sclerosis, enrolled in a pregnancy study.

The sample holds one count of this clone. The V and J genes are TRBV27 and TRBJ2-2; 9 positions match TRBD1. Trimming cost V 5 bases and J 8 bases; bases outside gene matches: 15. Germline-derived CDR1 and CDR2 are MNHEY and SMNVEV (reference sequence). The CDR3 loop spans 17 amino acids. Here the CDR3 reads CASSATWTGAFGGELFF. CDR3 sequence (DNA): TGTGCCAGCAGTGCCACCTGGACAGGGGCCTTTGGGGGGGAGCTGTTTTTT.

The rearrangement joins TRBV5-6 to TRBJ2-1; D is ambiguous. The CDR3 has 12 amino acids. CDR1 and CDR2 (germline): SGHDT, YYEEEE. With 4 bases removed from V and 6 bases from J, the gap between germline ends came to 8 bases. CDR3 DNA sequence: TGTGCCAGCAGCGTAATCGGCAATGAGCAGTTCTTC. It encodes CASSVIGNEQFF.

The CDR3 protein is CSVQWGNQPQHF. CDR3 DNA: TGCAGCGTACAGTGGGGCAATCAGCCCCAGCATTTT. The chain recombines TRBV29-1 with TRBJ1-5; D ambiguous. V shed 6 bases and J shed 2 bases, with 8 bases lying between them. The CDR3 totals 12 residues. Germline CDR1 SQVTM, CDR2 ANQGSEA.

The rearrangement links TRBV7-9 to TRBJ2-1; D is perhaps TRBD2 (6 bases). V was cut by 4 bases and J by 10 bases, with 23 bases left in between. Germline assignment: CDR1 SEHNR and CDR2 FQNEAQ (reference sequence). The CDR3 covers 16 residues. CDR3 DNA: TGTGCCAGCAGCTCCGGCCGGGGACTGAACTTCGAGGAGCAGTTCTTC. Protein: CASSSGRGLNFEEQFF.

This clone was seen a single time. The chain couples TRBV6-1 to TRBJ2-7; TRBD2 might be the D (6 bases). The CDR3 spans 13 residues. Germline V gene data show CDR1 as MNHNS and CDR2 as SASEGT. Deletions cut 4 bases from V and 6 bases from J, with 13 bases between. The CDR3 coding sequence is TGTGCCAGCAGTGCCGTTAAGGGAGGCGAGCAGTACTTC. Its protein product is CASSAVKGGEQYF.

The V call is TRBV5-1, the J call TRBJ1-3; unclear D gene. Germline CDR1 is SGHRS and CDR2 is YFSETQ. V dropped 4 bases and J dropped 3 bases, with 11 bases sitting between them. CDR3 length: 14 amino acids. The CDR3 reads CASSPEGVGNTIYF. The CDR3 region has the DNA TGCGCCAGCAGCCCGGAGGGTGTTGGAAACACCATATATTTT.

The CDR3 loop is CASSSGNTEAFF. In DNA, the CDR3 is TGTGCCAGCAGCAGCGGCAACACTGAAGCTTTCTTT. The chain recombines TRBV5-6 with TRBJ1-1; D gene uncertain. Germline CDR1 SGHDT, CDR2 YYEEEE. V was cut by 4 bases and J by 2 bases, with 6 bases left in between. The CDR3 length is 12 residues. Full variable domain (rest looked up from reference TRBV5-6 and TRBJ1-1): DAGVTQSPTHLIKTRGQQVTLRCSPKSGHDTVSWYQQALGQGPQFIFQYYEEEERQRGNFPDRFSGHQFPNYSSELNVNALLLGDSALYLCASSSGNTEAFFGQGTRLTVV.

The chain joins TRBV14 to TRBJ2-1; the match to TRBD2 covers 11 bases. The CDR3 is 17 residues long. Germline CDR1 reads SGHDN; CDR2 reads FVKESK. V shed 4 bases, J shed 9 bases, and the junction held 14 bases outside the gene matches. The CDR3: CASSLLGLAGGYGEQFF. Written as DNA, the CDR3 is TGTGCCAGCAGCCTTCTGGGGCTAGCGGGAGGATATGGTGAGCAGTTCTTC.

The chain combines TRBV15 with TRBJ2-7; D is possibly TRBD1 (5 bases). The germline V and J ends were trimmed by 0 bases and 3 bases, with 9 bases remaining between them. CDR1 and CDR2 (germline): LNHNV, YYDKDF (reference sequence). This CDR3 spans 14 amino acids. CDR3 coding DNA: TGTGCCACCAGCAGAGAAAGGACATACTACGAGCAGTACTTC. Protein sequence: CATSRERTYYEQYF.

The chain couples TRBV19 to TRBJ1-1, with D unresolved. From germline, CDR1 is LNHDA and CDR2 SQIVND (reference sequence). This CDR3 spans 13 amino acids. V shed 7 bases and J shed 1 base, with 10 bases lying between them. The CDR3 bases are TGTGCCAGTACCCAGTTCCGGAACACTGAAGCTTTCTTT. It specifies CASTQFRNTEAFF. The complete variable domain, with remaining parts taken from reference TRBV19 and TRBJ1-1, reads DGGITQSPKYLFRKEGQNVTLSCEQNLNHDAMYWYRQDPGQGLRLIYYSQIVNDFQKGDIAEGYSVSREKKESFPLTVTSAQKNPTAFYLCASTQFRNTEAFFGQGTRLTVV.